Described below is a single TCR beta chain sequence and its context. This sample stems from a study of blood T cells in healthy people across ages. Through a sample-barcoded 5' primer and a J-beta primer mix, a second PCR was run for about 6 to 11 cycles. TCRdb ran MiXCR on the 5' RACE reads and lists one entry per CDR3 protein. This sample has around 800,000 distinct CDR3 sequences, with around a quarter found just once. The length of the CDR3 is 16 residues. CDR1 and CDR2 from the germline V gene are SGHRS and YFSETQ. V lost 2 bases to trimming and J lost 1 base; unmatched junction nucleotides: 6. This sample also appeared in a second study, on T cells of mothers and their children. That paper states: The sample comes from fewer than ten healthy Caucasian donors: mothers and children.

The sequenced material came from blood. The source is a boy aged 5-17 years in good health. V and J are TRBV5-1 and TRBJ2-3, with TRBD1 matching 8 bases. CDR3 region: CASSFPPGQGTDTQYF. The CDR3 nucleotides are TGCGCCAGCAGCTTCCCACCGGGACAGGGCACAGATACGCAGTATTTT.